A single T cell receptor beta chain is shown here with its context. V lost 0 bases and J 2 bases, leaving 7 bases between the germline ends. The germline gives CDR1 KGHDR, CDR2 SFDVKD. This CDR3 has 15 residues. The data stem from a study of blood T cell repertoires in COVID-19. Study context: Some COVID-19 samples were acute and others convalescent; all came from the United States, Italy and Spain. The analysed material was cDNA or gDNA that came from T cells, B-cell-depleted T cells, or PBMCs.

Profiling relied on immunoSEQ multiplex PCR, and the TCRdb table lists in-frame clones only, not all of them. The table shows around 69,000 clones, with 65% to 90% occurring only once. The source of this sequence is a man aged 45 to 65 with acute or convalescent COVID-19. The V gene is TRBV24-1, the J gene TRBJ2-1, with D possibly TRBD2 on 5 matching bases. The specimen sequenced was peripheral blood. CDR3 DNA: TGTGCCACCAGTGATTTGTCGGGGACCTACAATGAGCAGTTCTTC. This gives the protein CATSDLSGTYNEQFF.